These T cell receptor beta chains were read from a single sample in a study of blood T cell dynamics during melanoma immunotherapy. Some clones are missing from TCRdb's copy, which holds only in-frame ones; the method was immunoSEQ multiplex PCR. The profile shows around 3,300 clones, about 92% of them singletons. The source material was effector memory CD8+ T cells from blood, sampled from a patient treated with checkpoint blockade. Receptor source: a human donor with melanoma. The CDR3 runs from the conserved cysteine through the conserved F or W. The D gene is left open where the match is weak. The size field is filled for only some rows; it gives once, few, many or a size class.

D,J,V,size,DNA,CDR3
.,TRBJ1-2,TRBV30,.,TGTGCCTGGGGGGACGGAGCCTATGGCTACACCTTC,CAWGDGAYGYTF
.,TRBJ2-7,TRBV5-6,.,TGTGCCAGCAGCTTGGTCCGGATTAACTACGAGCAGTACTTC,CASSLVRINYEQYF
TRBD2,TRBJ2-1,TRBV5-4,.,TGTGCCAGCAGCTTGGAGGCAGCGGGAGATGAGCAGTTCTTC,CASSLEAAGDEQFF
.,TRBJ2-2,TRBV5-1,.,TGCGCCAGCAGCTACCGGGACACCCATCCCCGGGAGCTGTTTTTT,CASSYRDTHPRELFF
TRBD1,TRBJ1-6,TRBV28,.,TGTGCCAGCAGTTTAGCGGGACAGGGTATTGTTTCACCCCTCCACTTT,CASSLAGQGIVSPLHF
TRBD2,TRBJ2-5,TRBV5-1,.,TGCGCCAGCAGCTCCTCCGGGGGGGTAGTACGTCGACAAGAGACCCAGTACTTC,CASSSSGGVVRRQETQYF
TRBD1,TRBJ2-7,TRBV7-9,.,TGTGCCAGCAGGGCCCCAGGGGGAGAGCAGTACTTC,CASRAPGGEQYF
TRBD2,TRBJ2-7,TRBV7-7,once,TGTGCTAGCAGCCGTACTAGCGGGAGTGCCGAGCAGTACTTC,CASSRTSGSAEQYF
TRBD1,TRBJ1-1,TRBV7-9,.,TGTGCCAGCAGCTCGGGACAGAGAATCACTGAAGCTTTCTTT,CASSSGQRITEAFF
TRBD1,TRBJ1-1,TRBV4-1,once,TGCGCCAGCAGCCAGTATAGGACAGGGGGTGATTCGGCTTTCTTT,CASSQYRTGGDSAFF
TRBD1,TRBJ2-7,TRBV4-3,.,TGCGCCAGCAGCCAAGATACGGGACAGGGGGAGAGCGAGCAGTACTTC,CASSQDTGQGESEQYF
.,TRBJ2-5,TRBV6-5,.,TGTGCCAGCAGCCGGTACGGACAGTACCAAGAGACCCAGTACTTC,CASSRYGQYQETQYF
TRBD1,TRBJ1-1,TRBV29-1,.,TGCAGCGTAGAGACAGGGCGGGCTGAAGCTTTCTTT,CSVETGRAEAFF
TRBD2,TRBJ2-1,TRBV13,.,TGTGCCAGCAGCTTAGGGGTCGGGACTAGGTCTGACAATGAGCAGTTCTTC,CASSLGVGTRSDNEQFF
.,TRBJ2-7,TRBV5-1,few,TGCGCCAGCAGCCCCTCTGAGTTCGAGCAGTACTTC,CASSPSEFEQYF
.,TRBJ2-3,TRBV7-9,.,TGTGCCAGCAGCTTACCCCAGGGTGGGGGCACAGATACGCAGTATTTT,CASSLPQGGGTDTQYF
TRBD2,TRBJ2-5,TRBV28,.,TGTGCCAGCAGTTCCTTAGCGGGAAAATCTCAAGAGACCCAGTACTTC,CASSSLAGKSQETQYF
.,TRBJ2-7,TRBV30,.,TGTGCCTGGAGTGGTCCCTACGAGCAGTACTTC,CAWSGPYEQYF
TRBD1,TRBJ2-7,TRBV7-7,.,TGTGCTAGCAGCCCCTCGACAGGGTCCGAGCAGTACTTC,CASSPSTGSEQYF
TRBD1,TRBJ2-1,TRBV5-1,.,TGCGCCAGCAGCTTGGTGGGACAGTACAATGAGCAGTTCTTC,CASSLVGQYNEQFF
TRBD2,TRBJ2-1,TRBV7-9,.,TGTGCCAGCAGCTTGCTAGCGGGAGCGGATAATGAGCAGTTCTTC,CASSLLAGADNEQFF
.,TRBJ2-4,TRBV30,.,TGTGCCTGGAGTAGACTAGCCAAAAACATTCAGTACTTC,CAWSRLAKNIQYF
TRBD2,TRBJ2-1,TRBV27,.,TGTGCCAGCAGTTTAGGGACTAGTGGGAATGAGCAGTTCTTC,CASSLGTSGNEQFF
.,TRBJ2-2,TRBV7-7,.,TGTGCTAGCAGCACCGGCCGGACCGGGGAGCTGTTTTTT,CASSTGRTGELFF
.,TRBJ1-1,TRBV9,.,TGTGCCAGCAGCGTAGGTTCGAACACTGAAGCTTTCTTT,CASSVGSNTEAFF
.,TRBJ2-7,TRBV27,.,TGTGCCAGCAGTTTAGGGACACCGCGCTCCTACGAGCAGTACTTC,CASSLGTPRSYEQYF
.,TRBJ2-7,TRBV13,.,TGTGCCAGCAGCTTTTCCACTAGCAACGAGCAGTACTTC,CASSFSTSNEQYF
.,TRBJ2-7,TRBV19,once,TGTGCCAGTAGTTTACAGGTGTCTAGCCTCTCCTACGAGCAGTACTTC,CASSLQVSSLSYEQYF
.,TRBJ1-6,TRBV5-1,.,TGCGCCAGCAGCTTCACAGATAGCTCCTATAATTCACCCCTCCACTTT,CASSFTDSSYNSPLHF
.,TRBJ2-1,TRBV29-1,once,TGCAGCGTTGAAGGCGGGTACTCCTACAATGAGCAGTTCTTC,CSVEGGYSYNEQFF
TRBD2,TRBJ2-7,TRBV19,.,TGTGCCAGTAGTAGAGCGGGAGCCTCCTACGAGCAGTACTTC,CASSRAGASYEQYF
TRBD2,TRBJ2-1,TRBV4-3,.,TGCGCCAGCAGCCAAGGGACTAGCGGGAGGAATGAGCAGTTCTTC,CASSQGTSGRNEQFF
.,TRBJ1-5,TRBV5-6,.,TGTGCCAGCAGCGAAAAAACGGGACCTAGCGGGCAGCCCCAGCATTTT,CASSEKTGPSGQPQHF
.,TRBJ1-5,TRBV6-5,.,TGTGCCAGCAGGGATAATAGCAATCAGCCCCAGCATTTT,CASRDNSNQPQHF
TRBD2,TRBJ2-2,TRBV5-6,.,TGTGCCAGCAGCTTGGTGGGACTAGTAAGCCCCGGGGAGCTGTTTTTT,CASSLVGLVSPGELFF
.,TRBJ2-7,TRBV30,.,TGTGCCTCCAATCAGGGGACCTCCTACGAGCAGTACTTC,CASNQGTSYEQYF
TRBD2,TRBJ2-3,TRBV5-1,.,TGCGCCAGCAGCTTGGCTAGCGGGTCAGATACGCAGTATTTT,CASSLASGSDTQYF
TRBD2,TRBJ2-5,TRBV7-6,.,TGTGCCAGCAGCACCGGACTAGCGGAGGAAGAGACCCAGTACTTC,CASSTGLAEEETQYF
TRBD1,TRBJ1-6,TRBV27,.,TGTGCCAGCAGCATAGCCAGGACAGGGAATAGAAATTCACCCCTCCACTTT,CASSIARTGNRNSPLHF
.,TRBJ2-1,TRBV27,.,TGTGCCAGCAGTTTAACGCCAAATGAGCAGTTCTTC,CASSLTPNEQFF
TRBD1,TRBJ1-5,TRBV27,.,TGTGCCAGCAGTCCTACAGGGGAGGGGAACCCCCAGCATTTT,CASSPTGEGNPQHF
TRBD2,TRBJ2-1,TRBV11-3,.,TGTGCCAGCAGCTTAGACGCGGGAGATTACAATGAGCAGTTCTTC,CASSLDAGDYNEQFF
TRBD1,TRBJ1-5,TRBV2,.,TGTGCCAGCAGTTTTCGGGACAGGGTAAATAGCAATCAGCCCCAGCATTTT,CASSFRDRVNSNQPQHF
.,TRBJ2-1,TRBV7-8,.,TGTGCCAGCAGCTTGGTACCCCCCCACTCTAATGAGCAGTTCTTC,CASSLVPPHSNEQFF
.,TRBJ2-1,TRBV11-1,.,TGTGCCAGCAGCTTAGCGGCGGGACCACTCAATGAGCAGTTCTTC,CASSLAAGPLNEQFF
TRBD2,TRBJ2-1,TRBV9,.,TGTGCCAGCAGTACAAAGGTAGCGGGCGATGAGCAGTTCTTC,CASSTKVAGDEQFF
TRBD1,TRBJ2-3,TRBV6-5,.,TGTGCCAGCAACACACCGGGACAGGGCCAAGATACGCAGTATTTT,CASNTPGQGQDTQYF
.,TRBJ2-7,TRBV28,.,TGTGCCAGCAGTTTAGCAGGGGTCTACGAGCAGTACTTC,CASSLAGVYEQYF
.,TRBJ2-1,TRBV11-1,.,TGTGCCAGCAGCCAGAGGCTCCAACGCTCCTACAATGAGCAGTTCTTC,CASSQRLQRSYNEQFF
.,TRBJ2-3,TRBV30,.,TGTGCCTGGAGTGCGACCGTCACAGATACGCAGTATTTT,CAWSATVTDTQYF
.,TRBJ2-5,TRBV27,.,TGTGCCAGCAGTCCCGGGACACGAGCGGAGACCCAGTACTTC,CASSPGTRAETQYF
.,TRBJ2-7,TRBV2,.,TGTGCCAGCAGTCCGATACAAGGGGCCTACGAGCAGTACTTC,CASSPIQGAYEQYF
TRBD2,TRBJ2-7,TRBV7-8,.,TGTGCCAGCAGCGCCCTAGCGGGAGGGGACGAGCAGTACTTC,CASSALAGGDEQYF
.,TRBJ1-1,TRBV19,few,TGTGCCAGTAGTCTCGGCAGGGAGAACACTGAAGCTTTCTTT,CASSLGRENTEAFF
.,TRBJ1-1,TRBV9,.,TGTGCCAGCAGCGTAGAAACAAAGAACACTGAAGCTTTCTTT,CASSVETKNTEAFF
.,TRBJ1-2,TRBV27,.,TGTGCCAGCAGTTTCGCGGGTAACTATGGCTACACCTTC,CASSFAGNYGYTF
.,TRBJ2-3,TRBV9,.,TGTGCCAGCAGCGACTTTGGGAGTGCCACAGATACGCAGTATTTT,CASSDFGSATDTQYF